Below are 31 T cell receptor beta chains sequenced from a single sample in a study of blood T cell repertoires in COVID-19. Generated by immunoSEQ multiplex PCR, the TCRdb table keeps only in-frame clones and is missing some. The sample records around 280,000 clones, 88% being singletons. The sequenced sample was peripheral blood. Receptor source: a woman aged 30 to 39 with COVID-19, enrolled during active disease.

The genes are TRBV29-1 and TRBJ2-5; weak D call: TRBD1 (6 bases). Germline CDR1 SQVTM, CDR2 ANQGSEA. Trimming cost V 3 bases and J 3 bases, with 11 bases left between them. CDR3 length: 13 residues. The CDR3 DNA reads TGCAGCGTTGAGCTACGGACAGAAGAGACCCAGTACTTC. Amino acids: CSVELRTEETQYF.

The chain uses TRBV2 and TRBJ2-7, with D tentatively TRBD2 (7 bases). The V gene's germline CDR1 is SNHLY and CDR2 FYNNEI. V was shortened by 2 bases and J by 4 bases, with 15 bases between the two germline ends. The CDR3 covers 15 residues. The CDR3 nucleotides read TGTGCCAGCAGTGAAACCCGGGGAGGGGGGTACGAGCAGTACTTC. This codes for CASSETRGGGYEQYF.

This rearrangement joins TRBV7-2 to TRBJ2-7; 9 positions agree with TRBD2. Germline values: CDR1 SGHTA, CDR2 FQGNSA. The CDR3 is 15 residues long. The junction had 6 bases not matched to a gene; V was cut back by 4 bases and J by 2 bases. The CDR3 protein is CASSSRTSATYEQYF. As DNA, the CDR3 is TGTGCCAGCAGCTCGAGGACTAGCGCTACCTACGAGCAGTACTTC. Complete variable domain (other parts from reference TRBV7-2 and TRBJ2-7): GAGVSQSPSNKVTEKGKDVELRCDPISGHTALYWYRQSLGQGLEFLIYFQGNSAPDKSGLPSDRFSAERTGGSVSTLTIQRTQQEDSAVYLCASSSRTSATYEQYFGPGTRLTVT.

The chain employs TRBV7-8 and TRBJ2-3; D is perhaps TRBD2 (5 bases). The CDR3 length is 14 residues. Germline V lookup: CDR1 SGHVS, CDR2 FQNEAQ. V lost 5 bases, J lost 4 bases, and 13 bases lay in between. This chain's CDR3 is CASSQSGGADTQYF. CDR3 bases: TGTGCCAGCAGCCAGTCCGGAGGAGCAGATACGCAGTATTTT.

This chain connects TRBV19 to TRBJ1-1; D is possibly TRBD1 (5 bases). The CDR3 sequence is 15 residues long. The germline V gene encodes CDR1 LNHDA and CDR2 SQIVND (reference sequence). The V end lost 4 bases, the J end lost 3 bases, and 15 bases lay between the germline ends. The DNA of the CDR3 is TGTGCCAGTAGTACCGACAGTACTCGGGACACTGAAGCTTTCTTT. Protein: CASSTDSTRDTEAFF.

The chain employs TRBV18 and TRBJ1-4, with TRBD1 as a possible D gene (6 bases). Germline V lookup: CDR1 KGHSH, CDR2 LQKENI. The V and J ends lost 5 bases and 0 bases respectively, with 13 bases between them. The CDR3 contains 16 residues. Here the CDR3 DNA reads TGTGCCAGCTCATCCCGACAGGCCGCAACTAATGAAAAACTGTTTTTT. This encodes CASSSRQAATNEKLFF.

The V call is TRBV6-5, the J call TRBJ2-5; D remains unclear. Germline V lookup: CDR1 MNHEY, CDR2 SVGAGI. V gave up 6 bases and J gave up 2 bases, with 7 bases separating them. This CDR3 is built from 12 residues. CDR3 region: CASRVRQETQYF. CDR3 nucleotides: TGTGCCAGCAGGGTTCGGCAAGAGACCCAGTACTTC.

The chain combines TRBV5-1 with TRBJ2-7, with TRBD1 matching over 7 bases. This CDR3 spans 14 amino acids. Trimming at V came to 0 bases and at J to 2 bases, leaving 2 bases not matched to a gene. Germline CDR1 SGHRS, CDR2 YFSETQ. The CDR3 loop reads CASSLDRGPYEQYF. The DNA of the CDR3 is TGCGCCAGCAGCTTGGACAGGGGACCCTACGAGCAGTACTTC.

The J gene is TRBJ1-1, the V gene TRBV29-1; possibly TRBD1 for D (5 bases). Germline CDR1 SQVTM, CDR2 ANQGSEA. The CDR3 covers 15 residues. V was shortened by 3 bases and J by 4 bases, with 18 bases between the two germline ends. The CDR3 DNA follows: TGCAGCGTTGACGGGGAGGGGTGGAGGTTCACTGAAGCTTTCTTT. It yields the protein CSVDGEGWRFTEAFF.

The rearrangement joins TRBV3-1 (or the pseudogene TRBV3-2) to TRBJ1-6; the D is unclear. Germline assignment: CDR1 LGHDT and CDR2 YNNKEL (reference sequence). V shed 1 base and J shed 7 bases, with 8 bases lying between them. This CDR3 has 14 amino acids. CDR3 bases: TGTGCCAGCAGCCAAGTTTCGCTAAATTCACCCCTCCACTTT. This codes for CASSQVSLNSPLHF.

The gene calls are TRBV5-4 and TRBJ2-2; a weak D match, TRBD2 (6 bases). Per germline, CDR1 SGHNT and CDR2 YYREEE (reference sequence). The CDR3 is 15 amino acids. V lost 2 bases and J 1 base, leaving 9 bases between the germline ends. The CDR3 protein is CASSFGTWNTGELFF. The CDR3 nucleotides read TGTGCCAGCAGCTTCGGGACTTGGAACACCGGGGAGCTGTTTTTT. Based on the CDR3 plus reference TRBV5-4 and TRBJ2-2, the full variable domain is ETGVTQSPTHLIKTRGQQVTLRCSSQSGHNTVSWYQQALGQGPQFIFQYYREEENGRGNFPPRFSGLQFPNYSSELNVNALELDDSALYLCASSFGTWNTGELFFGEGSRLTVL.

This chain connects TRBV27 to TRBJ2-7; the match to TRBD2 covers 9 bases. The V segment lost 3 bases and the J segment 6 bases; nucleotides outside the gene matches: 12. The CDR3 is 16 residues long. The germline CDR1 and CDR2 sequences are MNHEY and SMNVEV (reference sequence). The CDR3 DNA follows: TGTGCCAGCAGTTTTGGAGCGGGAGGTATCCTTGGCGAGCAGTACTTC. Translated, it gives CASSFGAGGILGEQYF.

V usage is TRBV6-6 and J usage is TRBJ2-1; the match to TRBD2 covers 9 bases. V shed 5 bases, J shed 0 bases, and the junction held 2 bases outside the gene matches. This CDR3 spans 15 amino acids. Germline loops: CDR1 MNHNY, CDR2 SVGAGI (reference sequence). The CDR3 loop reads CASSGSGSSYNEQFF. The CDR3 nucleotides are TGTGCCAGCAGTGGTAGCGGGAGCTCCTACAATGAGCAGTTCTTC.

The DNA of the CDR3 is TGTGCCAGCAGCCGGGGGGCGGGAAGATACAATGAGCAGTTCTTC. Amino acids: CASSRGAGRYNEQFF. The J gene is TRBJ2-1, the V gene TRBV5-6; D may be TRBD2 (7 bases). Germline assignment: CDR1 SGHDT and CDR2 YYEEEE. The CDR3 length is 15 residues. V lost 4 bases to trimming and J lost 4 bases, with 15 bases between them.

The gene calls are TRBV6-1 and TRBJ1-1; D uncertain. The CDR3 consists of 13 residues. Germline CDR1 and CDR2: MNHNS and SASEGT. Trimming pared 2 bases from V and 4 bases from J, leaving 8 bases between. Here the CDR3 DNA reads TGTGCCAGCAGTGAATCGGGAGGCACTGAAGCTTTCTTT. It encodes CASSESGGTEAFF.

The J gene is TRBJ2-1, the V gene TRBV7-3; TRBD2 is a possible D gene (6 bases). Germline V gene data show CDR1 as SGHTA and CDR2 as FQGTGA. V lost 2 bases and J 5 bases, leaving 10 bases between the germline ends. The CDR3 length is 14 residues. CDR3 in amino acids: CASSLAGRNNEQFF. The DNA for the CDR3 is TGTGCCAGCAGCTTAGCGGGACGGAACAATGAGCAGTTCTTC.

The rearrangement uses TRBV28 and TRBJ1-1; the match to TRBD1 covers 7 bases. The CDR3 length is 14 residues. Trimming removed 4 bases from V and 5 bases from J; junction bases left unmatched: 7. Germline CDR1 MDHEN, CDR2 SYDVKM. The CDR3 DNA follows: TGTGCCAGCAGTTCAGGGGGTGTTCGGACTGAAGCTTTCTTT. It specifies CASSSGGVRTEAFF.

The J gene is TRBJ2-7, the V gene TRBV6-5; 7 bases are a match to TRBD2. CDR1 is MNHEY, CDR2 SVGAGI, per germline. This CDR3 contains 15 residues. The junction had 11 bases not matched to a gene; V was cut back by 5 bases and J by 4 bases. The CDR3 sequence is CASSPGAGAPYEQYF. CDR3 DNA sequence: TGTGCCAGCAGTCCTGGGGCGGGAGCACCTTACGAGCAGTACTTC.

A single count supports this clone. This chain connects TRBV18 to TRBJ1-2; 7 bases fit TRBD1. The V gene end was trimmed by 5 bases and the J gene end by 2 bases; junction bases not matched to a gene: 5. Per germline, CDR1 KGHSH and CDR2 LQKENI. CDR3 length: 14 amino acids. CDR3 coding DNA: TGTGCCAGCTCAGCAACAGGGGACAACTATGGCTACACCTTC. Translating gives CASSATGDNYGYTF. The full variable domain, rest sourced from reference TRBV18 and TRBJ1-2, is NAGVMQNPRHLVRRRGQEARLRCSPMKGHSHVYWYRQLPEEGLKFMVYLQKENIIDESGMPKERFSAEFPKEGPSILRIQQVVRGDSAAYFCASSATGDNYGYTFGSGTRLTVV.

V gene TRBV24-1 combines with J gene TRBJ1-2; perhaps TRBD1 as D (6 bases). V gave up 4 bases and J gave up 8 bases, with 10 bases separating them. The CDR3 loop spans 12 amino acids. Germline CDR1 and CDR2: KGHDR and SFDVKD. The CDR3 DNA sequence: TGTGCCACCAGTGACAGGGGAATCGGCTACACCTTC. Translated, it gives CATSDRGIGYTF.

This chain joins TRBV28 and TRBJ2-3; 10 positions agree with TRBD1. Germline V lookup: CDR1 MDHEN, CDR2 SYDVKM. The V and J ends lost 2 bases and 8 bases, in that order; junction bases with no gene match: 7. There are 15 residues in the CDR3. The CDR3 DNA follows: TGTGCCAGCAGTTTACGGGACAGGGGTTCCGGTACGCAGTATTTT. It encodes CASSLRDRGSGTQYF.

CDR3 region: CASSLEGQLFF. The CDR3, as DNA: TGTGCCAGCAGTTTGGAGGGTCAACTGTTTTTT. The gene calls are TRBV28 and TRBJ1-4; the D is unclear. Trimming left V 3 bases short and J 12 bases short, with 8 bases between. CDR1 MDHEN and CDR2 SYDVKM come from the germline V gene. CDR3 length equals 11 residues.

J is TRBJ1-5 and V is TRBV29-1; TRBD1 is a possible D gene (5 bases). Germline V gene sequence: CDR1 SQVTM, CDR2 ANQGSEA. There are 13 residues in the CDR3. Trimming shortened V by 4 bases and J by 7 bases, and 14 bases separated the two germline ends. The CDR3 loop reads CSVGEGLDQPQHF. CDR3 bases: TGCAGCGTTGGGGAGGGGTTAGACCAGCCCCAGCATTTT.

CDR3 sequence reads: CASSLQGAGTDTQYF. The CDR3 DNA reads TGCGCCAGCAGCTTGCAGGGGGCGGGCACAGATACGCAGTATTTT. The chain is built from TRBV5-1 and TRBJ2-3; 8 nucleotides agree with TRBD1. Germline V gene data show CDR1 as SGHRS and CDR2 as YFSETQ. The CDR3 is 15 residues long. Trimming took 1 base from V and 1 from J; bases not matched to a gene: 2.

The chain recombines TRBV27 with TRBJ2-7; no firm D call. Germline V gives CDR1 MNHEY, CDR2 SMNVEV (reference sequence). This CDR3 spans 14 amino acids. The V end was cut by 4 bases, the J end by 1 base, with 11 bases between. As DNA, the CDR3 is TGTGCCAGCAGTTCCTACAGATGGTCCTACGAGCAGTACTTC. It yields the protein CASSSYRWSYEQYF.

The genes are TRBV30 and TRBJ2-2; 10 bases align to TRBD2. V lost 3 bases and J lost 0; bases outside the gene matches: 4. This CDR3 has 16 residues. Germline assignment: CDR1 GTSNPN and CDR2 SVGIG (reference sequence). CDR3 amino acids: CAWRYSGRSNTGELFF. CDR3 coding DNA: TGTGCCTGGAGGTATAGCGGGAGGTCGAACACCGGGGAGCTGTTTTTT.

The chain uses TRBV2 and TRBJ2-5; 8 bases align to TRBD2. The CDR3 spans 14 residues. Unmatched junction bases numbered 4, after V lost 3 bases and J lost 4 bases. Germline V gene lookup returns CDR1 SNHLY and CDR2 FYNNEI. CDR3 sequence reads: CASSDRTSLETQYF. CDR3 coding DNA: TGTGCCAGCAGTGACCGGACTAGCCTAGAGACCCAGTACTTC.

This chain connects TRBV25-1 to TRBJ2-3; 8 bases match TRBD1. The germline V gene encodes CDR1 MGHDK and CDR2 SYGVNS. The CDR3 totals 15 residues. V gave up 1 base and J gave up 2 bases; unmatched junction bases: 2. CDR3 nucleotide sequence: TGTGCCAGCAGTGAATCGACAGGGGACACAGATACGCAGTATTTT. Protein product: CASSESTGDTDTQYF.

The CDR3 loop reads CASSVRQARRPQHF. Written as DNA, the CDR3 is TGTGCCAGCAGCGTAAGGCAGGCCCGGCGTCCCCAGCATTTT. The gene calls are TRBV9 and TRBJ1-5; D gene unclear. CDR1 and CDR2 from the germline V gene are SGDLS and YYNGEE. The CDR3 sequence is 14 residues long. V lost 1 base and J lost 10, with 15 bases in between. Together with reference TRBV9 and TRBJ1-5, the CDR3 gives the full variable domain: DSGVTQTPKHLITATGQRVTLRCSPRSGDLSVYWYQQSLDQGLQFLIQYYNGEERAKGNILERFSAQQFPDLHSELNLSSLELGDSALYFCASSVRQARRPQHFGDGTRLSIL.

This clone was observed once. The chain links TRBV7-9 to TRBJ2-2; possibly TRBD2 for D (5 bases). The CDR3 runs to 16 residues. V was cut by 11 bases and J by 0 bases, with 19 bases left in between. Germline assignment: CDR1 SEHNR and CDR2 FQNEAQ (reference sequence). CDR3 in amino acids: CAGMKRTPANTGELFF. CDR3 in DNA: TGTGCCGGGATGAAACGGACTCCCGCGAACACCGGGGAGCTGTTTTTT.

This chain joins TRBV19 and TRBJ2-3, with D possibly matching TRBD1 (5 bases). CDR1 and CDR2 from the germline V gene are LNHDA and SQIVND (reference sequence). Trimming shortened V by 2 bases and J by 0 bases, and 12 bases separated the two germline ends. The CDR3 totals 16 residues. CDR3 region: CASSINQGPSTDTQYF. The CDR3 region has the DNA TGTGCCAGTAGTATAAATCAGGGCCCAAGCACAGATACGCAGTATTTT.